The sequence of this T cell receptor (beta chain) was determined in a study of Tregs in tolerant kidney transplant recipients. Libraries were prepared by immunoSEQ multiplex PCR; TCRdb keeps only in-frame clonotypes and omits some of them. The top ten clones hold around 1.5% of a sample with tens of thousands of clones, about 91% of them seen once. This clone came up once. Antigen specificity is unknown. Study results and limitations: This study did not directly address biological reproducibility. Findings come from small patient numbers and require larger validation. Activated donor B cell expansion appeared to reveal the most relevant donor-specific TCRbeta repertoire.

The V and J ends lost 2 bases and 11 bases respectively, with 13 bases between them. Germline V lookup: CDR1 LGHNA, CDR2 YNFKEQ. The CDR3 covers 14 residues. Related graft donors supplied nonmyeloablative bone marrow transplants, and mixed chimerism was transient. Sequenced material: CD4+ T cells from blood (PBMCs), taken 24 months after the transplant. This receptor was identified in a human patient who received a combined kidney and bone marrow transplant. Some T cells may be provided by the graft donor. V usage is TRBV4-2 and J usage is TRBJ1-6; D possibly corresponds to TRBD1 (6 bases). The CDR3: CASSQKTGRTPLHF. CDR3 coding DNA: TGTGCCAGCAGCCAAAAAACAGGGAGAACACCCCTCCACTTT.